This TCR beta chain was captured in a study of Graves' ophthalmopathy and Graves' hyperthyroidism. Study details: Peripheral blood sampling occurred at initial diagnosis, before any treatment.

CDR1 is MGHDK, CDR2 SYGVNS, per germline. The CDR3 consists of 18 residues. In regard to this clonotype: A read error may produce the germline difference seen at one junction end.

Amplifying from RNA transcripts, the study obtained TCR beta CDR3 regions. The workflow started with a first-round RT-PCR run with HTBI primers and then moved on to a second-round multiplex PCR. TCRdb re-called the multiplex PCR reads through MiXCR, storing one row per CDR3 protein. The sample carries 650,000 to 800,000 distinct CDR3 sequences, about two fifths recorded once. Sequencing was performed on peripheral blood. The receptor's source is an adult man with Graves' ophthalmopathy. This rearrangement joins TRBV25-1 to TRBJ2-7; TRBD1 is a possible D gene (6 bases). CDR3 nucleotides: TGTGCCTGCAGTAGTCCTCAAGGGGGTTACAGGCCGTCCTACGAGCAGTACTTC. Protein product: CACSSPQGGYRPSYEQYF.